These 5 T cell receptor beta chains originate from one sample sequenced in a study of CD8 T cells in ankylosing spondylitis. Their cognate antigens are unknown. Each CDR3 protein gets one entry after TCRdb re-called the 5' RACE reads with MiXCR. The data show about 420,000 distinct CDR3 sequences, around 20% seen once. Study conclusions and caveats: For ankylosing spondylitis blood, a TCR beta motif of 8 or 9 highly homologous variants appeared characteristic.

The material sequenced was blood, either unsorted or a sorted T cell fraction (not recorded which). The origin of the receptors is a male donor with ankylosing spondylitis.

There are a few counts of this clonotype. The genes are TRBV27 and TRBJ2-7; D could derive from TRBD1 or TRBD2 (6 bases each). V was clipped by 3 bases and J by 0 bases, with 12 bases between them. This CDR3 contains 15 residues. Germline assignment: CDR1 MNHEY and CDR2 SMNVEV (reference sequence). The CDR3 DNA follows: TGTGCCAGCAGTTTGGCGGGACACCGCTCCTACGAGCAGTACTTC. Translated, it gives CASSLAGHRSYEQYF.

V usage is TRBV25-1 and J usage is TRBJ2-7; D not certain. Germline V gene lookup returns CDR1 MGHDK and CDR2 SYGVNS. V lost 4 bases to trimming and J lost 7 bases, with 14 bases between them. The CDR3 covers 13 residues. The CDR3 is CASSVGPLWEQYF. The CDR3 DNA is TGTGCCAGCAGTGTTGGGCCCCTCTGGGAGCAGTACTTC.

A few counts support this clonotype. The V and J genes are TRBV5-6 and TRBJ2-1, with 7 bases aligning to TRBD2. Losses at the gene ends were 2 bases for V and 9 bases for J; bases not matched to a gene: 5. Germline CDR1 SGHDT, CDR2 YYEEEE. This CDR3 region has 13 residues. CDR3 sequence reads: CASSLPGGGEQFF. CDR3 nucleotide sequence: TGTGCCAGCAGCTTACCGGGAGGAGGTGAGCAGTTCTTC.

The genes are TRBV12-3 or TRBV12-4 and TRBJ1-2; D remains unclear. The CDR3 has 15 residues. V gave up 5 bases and J gave up 7 bases, with 20 bases separating them. The CDR3 DNA reads TGTGCCAGCAGTAGCGGCCCCCTAGGCCCGCGTGGCTACACCTTC. It specifies CASSSGPLGPRGYTF.

This clonotype has more than one count but fewer than ten. The chain carries TRBV7-6 and TRBJ1-6; D uncertain. The CDR3 extends over 14 amino acids. CDR1 and CDR2 (germline): SGHVS, FNYEAQ. V was clipped by 1 base and J by 8 bases, with 9 bases between them. The CDR3: CASSLGTEDSPLHF. The CDR3 nucleotides read TGTGCCAGCAGCTTAGGTACAGAGGATTCACCCCTCCACTTT.